This TCR beta chain was captured by sequencing in a study of blood T cell repertoires in COVID-19. Looking at the study overall: The origin of the acute and convalescent COVID-19 samples was the United States, Italy and Spain.

Germline assignment: CDR1 SGHTA and CDR2 FQGNSA. The V segment lost 5 bases and the J segment 5 bases; nucleotides outside the gene matches: 4. The CDR3 is made up of 14 amino acids. Cohort placement rested on clinical history that participants reported themselves. This clone was seen more than once but under ten times. Assay: immunoSEQ multiplex PCR; the TCRdb copy retains only in-frame clones and omits some. The sample consists of about 210,000 clones, approximately 81% of them appearing once. Sample: PBMCs or T cells enriched from blood (not recorded which). The V and J genes are TRBV7-2 and TRBJ2-3; 10 bases agree with TRBD1. The clonotype comes from a woman in her forties or fifties with acute COVID-19. This chain's CDR3 is CASSLDRGRDTQYF. The CDR3 nucleotides are TGTGCCAGCAGCCTCGACAGGGGGCGAGATACGCAGTATTTT.